Here is one TCR beta chain with its context. Germline and junction disagree at one end, which may indicate a read error. Germline V CDR1 and CDR2: SSHAT, FNYEAQ (reference sequence). The CDR3 has 16 residues. This specimen belongs to a study of blood T cell repertoires in COVID-19. Method: immunoSEQ multiplex PCR; TCRdb's copy keeps in-frame clones and lacks some. The table includes about 250,000 clones, under 90% detected once. The sequence came from a man aged 40-55 years who had recovered from COVID-19. Sequenced sample: PBMCs or T cells enriched from blood (not recorded which). The V and J genes are TRBV7-7 and TRBJ2-5; maybe TRBD2 (7 bases). The CDR3 sequence: CASSSQGMGGQETQYF. CDR3 bases: TGTGCTAGCAGCTCCCAGGGGATGGGGGGGCAAGAGACCCAGTACTTC.